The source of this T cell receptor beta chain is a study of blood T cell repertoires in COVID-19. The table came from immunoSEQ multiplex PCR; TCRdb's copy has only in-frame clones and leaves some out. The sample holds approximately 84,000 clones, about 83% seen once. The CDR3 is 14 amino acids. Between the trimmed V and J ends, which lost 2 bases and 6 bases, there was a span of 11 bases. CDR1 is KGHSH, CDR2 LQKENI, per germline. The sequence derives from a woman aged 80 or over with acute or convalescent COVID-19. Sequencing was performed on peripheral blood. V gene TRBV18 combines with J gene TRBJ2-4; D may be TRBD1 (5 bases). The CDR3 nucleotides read TGTGCCAGCTCACCAGGTGGGGCACGAAACATTCAGTACTTC. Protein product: CASSPGGARNIQYF.